This TCR beta chain was observed in a study of T-cell memory formation after mild COVID-19. Study-wide results and caveats: The finding that pre-infection memory included some responding clones suggested that cross-reactive memory joined. A second wave expanding day 15 to 37 was CD4+-biased; contracting clones were balanced.

The V gene end was trimmed by 0 bases and the J gene end by 4 bases; junction bases not matched to a gene: 8. The CDR3 length is 16 residues. CDR1 SGDLS and CDR2 YYNGEE come from the germline V gene. A word on this clonotype: Its antigen is still unknown.

One entry per CDR3 protein, called by TCRdb with MiXCR from the 5' RACE reads. The sample lists 150,000 to 200,000 distinct CDR3 sequences; 20% to 25% were seen once. The chain employs TRBV9 and TRBJ2-3; 7 nucleotides agree with TRBD2. The sequencing sample was made of PBMCs or a T cell subset sorted from them (not recorded which). The sequence came from an adult woman who had mild COVID-19 (a few samples of this study predate the infection). Cell type and time point are not known. The CDR3 DNA reads as TGTGCCAGCAGCGTAGAGGTGACTAGCTTCGCAGATACGCAGTATTTT. It encodes CASSVEVTSFADTQYF.